Below are 7 T cell receptor beta chains sequenced from a single sample in a study of T cell responses to AZD1222 COVID-19 vaccine. The data were produced by immunoSEQ multiplex PCR, yet TCRdb's version contains in-frame clones alone and is incomplete. The sample lists some 120,000 clones, approximately 90% occurring once. The sample consisted of peripheral blood, taken on day 0 of AZD1222 vaccination. Every receptor here comes from an adult in good health.

CDR3 nucleotide sequence: TGTGCCAGCAGCTGGACCCGGACAGGGGGAAATACGCAGTATTTT. Encoded protein: CASSWTRTGGNTQYF. The chain is built from TRBV7-8 and TRBJ2-3; 10 positions match TRBD1. V dropped 4 bases and J dropped 7; count of bases not matched to a gene: 8. CDR1 and CDR2 (germline): SGHVS, FQNEAQ. This CDR3 is 15 amino acids long.

The genes are TRBV6-6 and TRBJ1-6, with D maybe TRBD1 (5 bases). This CDR3 contains 14 residues. Germline assignment: CDR1 MNHNY and CDR2 SVGAGI (reference sequence). The V end was cut by 0 bases, the J end by 8 bases, with 8 bases between. CDR3 coding DNA: TGTGCCAGCAGTTACTCAGGCAGGGATTCACCCCTCCACTTT. Amino acid sequence: CASSYSGRDSPLHF.

This sequence joins TRBV19 and TRBJ1-2; no firm D call. Trimming cost V 5 bases and J 3 bases, with 10 bases left between them. Germline V lookup: CDR1 LNHDA, CDR2 SQIVND (reference sequence). The CDR3 sequence is 13 residues long. The CDR3 is CASSGGLYYGYTF. CDR3 DNA: TGTGCCAGTAGTGGCGGGTTATACTATGGCTACACCTTC.

The genes are TRBV5-4 and TRBJ1-6; TRBD1 matches 7 bases. The CDR3 is made up of 15 amino acids. The germline V gene encodes CDR1 SGHNT and CDR2 YYREEE (reference sequence). The V and J ends lost 9 bases and 7 bases, in that order; junction bases with no gene match: 13. The CDR3 DNA is TGTGCCATCCACGCACAGGGGCGATGGAATTCACCCCTCCACTTT. As protein: CAIHAQGRWNSPLHF.

The chain combines TRBV2 with TRBJ1-4; the match to TRBD1 covers 7 bases. Germline CDR1 SNHLY, CDR2 FYNNEI. CDR3 length equals 15 residues. V was clipped by 5 bases and J by 8 bases; unmatched bases: 11. The CDR3 region is CASSYRTGTGEKLFF. CDR3 nucleotide sequence: TGTGCCAGCAGTTACCGGACAGGAACGGGAGAAAAACTGTTTTTT.

V gene TRBV2 combines with J gene TRBJ1-4; 9 bases align to TRBD1. With 6 bases clipped from V and 8 bases from J, the junction kept 10 bases outside the gene matches. Looked up from germline, CDR1 is SNHLY and CDR2 is FYNNEI. The CDR3 is made up of 15 amino acids. The chain's CDR3 is CASRARTGEGEKLFF. The CDR3 DNA reads as TGTGCCAGCAGGGCCCGGACAGGGGAAGGCGAAAAACTGTTTTTT.

V usage is TRBV12-3 or TRBV12-4 and J usage is TRBJ2-1, with a weak D call TRBD1 (6 bases). Trimming removed 6 bases from V and 4 bases from J, with 10 bases in between. The CDR3 is 13 amino acids. The chain's CDR3 is CASSRTVYNEQFF. The CDR3 bases are TGTGCCAGCAGCCGGACAGTTTACAATGAGCAGTTCTTC.